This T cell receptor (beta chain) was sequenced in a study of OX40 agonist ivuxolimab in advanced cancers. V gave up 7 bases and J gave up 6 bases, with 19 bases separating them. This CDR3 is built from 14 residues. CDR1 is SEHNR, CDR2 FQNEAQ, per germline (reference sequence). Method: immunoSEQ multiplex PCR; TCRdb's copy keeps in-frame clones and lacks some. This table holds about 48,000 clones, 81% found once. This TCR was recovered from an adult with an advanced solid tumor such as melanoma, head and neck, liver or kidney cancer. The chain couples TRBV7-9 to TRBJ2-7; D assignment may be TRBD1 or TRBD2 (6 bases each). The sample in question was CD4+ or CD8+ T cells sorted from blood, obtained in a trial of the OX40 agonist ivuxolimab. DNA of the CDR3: TGTGCCAGCACCGCGGACAGTTTTAGCGGCGAGCAGTACTTC. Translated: CASTADSFSGEQYF.